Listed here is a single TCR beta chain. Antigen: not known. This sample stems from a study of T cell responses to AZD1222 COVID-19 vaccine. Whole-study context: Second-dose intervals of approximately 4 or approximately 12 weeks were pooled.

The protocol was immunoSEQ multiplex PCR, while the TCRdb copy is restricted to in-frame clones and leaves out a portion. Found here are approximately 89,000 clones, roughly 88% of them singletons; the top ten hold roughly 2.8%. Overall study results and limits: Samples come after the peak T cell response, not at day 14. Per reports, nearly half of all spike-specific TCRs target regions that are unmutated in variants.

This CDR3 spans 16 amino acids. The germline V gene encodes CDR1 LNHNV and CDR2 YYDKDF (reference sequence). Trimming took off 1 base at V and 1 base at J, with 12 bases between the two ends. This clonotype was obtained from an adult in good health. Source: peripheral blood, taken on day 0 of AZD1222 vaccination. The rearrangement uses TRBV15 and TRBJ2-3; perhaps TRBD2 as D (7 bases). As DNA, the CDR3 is TGTGCCACCAGCAGAGCGCGGGGGCGACGCACAGATACGCAGTATTTT. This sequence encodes CATSRARGRRTDTQYF.